This T cell receptor beta chain was identified during a study of persistence of HIV-infected CD4 T cells. V lost 3 bases, J lost 3 bases, and 9 bases lay in between. The V gene's germline CDR1 is MNHNS and CDR2 SASEGT. This CDR3 has 13 residues. The libraries were made with immunoSEQ version 4 in survey mode. Sequencing used immunoSEQ multiplex PCR; TCRdb keeps in-frame clones, though not all of them. The top ten hold roughly 5% of the sample, which has about 28,000 clones, approximately 82% seen once. The stimulus was lysate of CMV-infected fibroblasts, about 11 ug/mL. CD40L-negative CD69-negative CD45RO-high memory CD4+ T cells were sorted as populations depleted of antigen-responding cells. Suppressive ART was started during chronic HIV-1 infection in these adults. Comments on this clone: Its cognate antigen is unknown.

The TCR comes from an adult man with HIV who was CMV-seropositive. The rearrangement joins TRBV6-1 to TRBJ2-7; D is unresolved. Sequenced here: CD4+ T cells sorted from PBMCs after approximately 19-hour stimulation, sampled from a patient who received antiretroviral therapy. CDR3 bases: TGTGCCAGCAGTGACCAATTGGACTACGAGCAGTACTTC. It codes for CASSDQLDYEQYF.